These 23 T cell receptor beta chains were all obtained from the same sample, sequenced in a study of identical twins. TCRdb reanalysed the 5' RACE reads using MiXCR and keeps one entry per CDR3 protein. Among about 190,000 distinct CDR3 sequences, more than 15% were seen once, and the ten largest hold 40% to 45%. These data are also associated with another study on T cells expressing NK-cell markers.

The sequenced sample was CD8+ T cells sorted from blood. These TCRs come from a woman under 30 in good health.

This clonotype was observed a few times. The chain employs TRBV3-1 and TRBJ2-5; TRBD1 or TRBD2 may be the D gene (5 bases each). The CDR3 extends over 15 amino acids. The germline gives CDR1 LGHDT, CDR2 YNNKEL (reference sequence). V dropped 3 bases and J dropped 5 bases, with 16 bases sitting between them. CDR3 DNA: TGTGCCAGCAGCCATTCCCCCGGGGCCGGGGAGACCCAGTACTTC. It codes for CASSHSPGAGETQYF.

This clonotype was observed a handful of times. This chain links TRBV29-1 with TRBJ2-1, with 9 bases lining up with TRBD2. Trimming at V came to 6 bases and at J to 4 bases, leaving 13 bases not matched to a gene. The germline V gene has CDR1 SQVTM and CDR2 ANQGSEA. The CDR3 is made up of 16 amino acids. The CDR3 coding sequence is TGCAGCGTGGACGATCCTAGAGCGGGGGGTTACAATGAGCAGTTCTTC. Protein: CSVDDPRAGGYNEQFF.

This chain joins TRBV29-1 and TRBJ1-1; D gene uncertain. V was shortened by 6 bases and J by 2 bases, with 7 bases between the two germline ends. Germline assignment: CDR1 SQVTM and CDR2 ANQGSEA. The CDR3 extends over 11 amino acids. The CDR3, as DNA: TGCAGCGTCCCAGCAAACACTGAAGCTTTCTTT. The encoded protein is CSVPANTEAFF.

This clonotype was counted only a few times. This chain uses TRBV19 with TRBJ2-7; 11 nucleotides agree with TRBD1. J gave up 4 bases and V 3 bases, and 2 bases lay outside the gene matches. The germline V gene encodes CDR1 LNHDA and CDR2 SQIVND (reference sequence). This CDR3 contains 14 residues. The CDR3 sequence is CASSMGTGGYEQYF. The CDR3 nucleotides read TGTGCCAGTAGTATGGGGACAGGGGGATACGAGCAGTACTTC.

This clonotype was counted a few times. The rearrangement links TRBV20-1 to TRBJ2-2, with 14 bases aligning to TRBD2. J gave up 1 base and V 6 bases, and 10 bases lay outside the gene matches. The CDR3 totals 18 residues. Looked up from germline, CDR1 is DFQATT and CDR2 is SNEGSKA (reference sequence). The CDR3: CSAPDPGLAGVNTGELFF. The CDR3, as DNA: TGCAGTGCGCCCGACCCGGGACTAGCGGGAGTGAACACCGGGGAGCTGTTTTTT.

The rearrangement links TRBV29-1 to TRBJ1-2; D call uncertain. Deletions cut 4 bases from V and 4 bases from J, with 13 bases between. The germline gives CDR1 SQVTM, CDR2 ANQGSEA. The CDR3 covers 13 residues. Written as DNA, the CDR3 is TGCAGCGTTGTTTGGGGTTCAGGCTATGGCTACACCTTC. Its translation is CSVVWGSGYGYTF.

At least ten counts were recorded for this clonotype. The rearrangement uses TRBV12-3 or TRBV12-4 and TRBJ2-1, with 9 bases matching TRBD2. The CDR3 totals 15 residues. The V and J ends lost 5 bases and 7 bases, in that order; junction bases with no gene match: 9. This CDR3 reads CASSEAGGPHNEQFF. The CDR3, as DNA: TGTGCCAGCAGTGAGGCGGGGGGGCCTCATAATGAGCAGTTCTTC.

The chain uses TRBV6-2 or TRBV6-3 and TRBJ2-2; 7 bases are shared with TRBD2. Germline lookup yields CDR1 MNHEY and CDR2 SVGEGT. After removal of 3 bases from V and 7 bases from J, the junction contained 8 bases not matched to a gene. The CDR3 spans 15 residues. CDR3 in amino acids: CASSYTAGELGELFF. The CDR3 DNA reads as TGTGCCAGCAGTTATACGGCGGGAGAGCTCGGGGAGCTGTTTTTT.

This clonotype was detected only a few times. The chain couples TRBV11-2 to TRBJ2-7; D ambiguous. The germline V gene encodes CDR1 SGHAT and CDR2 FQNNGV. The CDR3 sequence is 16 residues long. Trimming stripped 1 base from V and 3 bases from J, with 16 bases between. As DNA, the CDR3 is TGTGCCAGCAGCTTAGGTTCGAGTCGTAGGTACTACGAGCAGTACTTC. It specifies CASSLGSSRRYYEQYF. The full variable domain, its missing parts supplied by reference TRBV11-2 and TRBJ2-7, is EAGVAQSPRYKIIEKRQSVAFWCNPISGHATLYWYQQILGQGPKLLIQFQNNGVVDDSQLPKDRFSAERLKGVDSTLKIQPAKLEDSAVYLCASSLGSSRRYYEQYFGPGTRLTVT.

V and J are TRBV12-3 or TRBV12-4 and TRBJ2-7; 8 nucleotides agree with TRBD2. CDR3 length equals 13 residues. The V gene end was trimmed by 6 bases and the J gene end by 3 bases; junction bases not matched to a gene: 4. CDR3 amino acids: CASSRGLVYEQYF. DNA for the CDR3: TGTGCCAGCAGCAGGGGACTAGTCTACGAGCAGTACTTC.

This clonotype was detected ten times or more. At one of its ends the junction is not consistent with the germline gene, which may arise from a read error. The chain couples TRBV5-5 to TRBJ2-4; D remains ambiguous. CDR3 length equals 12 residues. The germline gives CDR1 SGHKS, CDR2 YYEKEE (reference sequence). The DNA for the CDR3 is TGTGCCAGCACCTTGATCGAAAACATTCAGTACTTC. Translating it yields CASTLIENIQYF.

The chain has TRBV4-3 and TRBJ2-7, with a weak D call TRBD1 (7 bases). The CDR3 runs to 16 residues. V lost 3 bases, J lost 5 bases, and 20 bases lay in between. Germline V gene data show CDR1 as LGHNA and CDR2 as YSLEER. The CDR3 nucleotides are TGCGCCAGCAGCCACGCAAAGGGGGCGGGAACTAACGAGCAGTACTTC. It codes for CASSHAKGAGTNEQYF.

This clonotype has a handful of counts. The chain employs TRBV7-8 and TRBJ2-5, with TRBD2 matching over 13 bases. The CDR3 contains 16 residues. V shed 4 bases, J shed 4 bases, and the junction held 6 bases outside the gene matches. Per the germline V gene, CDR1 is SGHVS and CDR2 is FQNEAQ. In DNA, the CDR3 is TGTGCCAGCAGCTCCCTAGGACTAGCGGGAGTAGAGACCCAGTACTTC. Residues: CASSSLGLAGVETQYF.

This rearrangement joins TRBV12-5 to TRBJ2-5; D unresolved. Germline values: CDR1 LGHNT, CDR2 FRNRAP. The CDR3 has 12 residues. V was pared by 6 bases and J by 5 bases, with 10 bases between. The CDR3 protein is CASGRTWETQYF. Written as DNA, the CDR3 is TGTGCTAGTGGCAGGACCTGGGAGACCCAGTACTTC.

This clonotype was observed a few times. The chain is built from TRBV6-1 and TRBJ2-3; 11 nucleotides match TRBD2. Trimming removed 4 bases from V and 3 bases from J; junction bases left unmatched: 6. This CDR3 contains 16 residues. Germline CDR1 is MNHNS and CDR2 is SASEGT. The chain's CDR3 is CASSAVAGGGTDTQYF. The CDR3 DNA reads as TGTGCCAGCAGTGCCGTAGCGGGAGGGGGGACAGATACGCAGTATTTT.

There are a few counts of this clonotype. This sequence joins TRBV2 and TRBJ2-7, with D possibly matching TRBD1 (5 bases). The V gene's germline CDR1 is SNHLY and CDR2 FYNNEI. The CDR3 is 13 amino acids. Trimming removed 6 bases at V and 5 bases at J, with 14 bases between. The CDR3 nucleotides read TGTGCCAGCAGCGACAGTTCCCCCCACGAGCAGTACTTC. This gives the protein CASSDSSPHEQYF.

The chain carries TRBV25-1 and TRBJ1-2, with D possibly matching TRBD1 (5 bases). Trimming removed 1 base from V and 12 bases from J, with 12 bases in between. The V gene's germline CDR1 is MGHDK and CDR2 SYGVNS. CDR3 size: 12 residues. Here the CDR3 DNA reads TGTGCCAGCAGTGAATGGGGGACCGAGCACACCTTC. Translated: CASSEWGTEHTF.

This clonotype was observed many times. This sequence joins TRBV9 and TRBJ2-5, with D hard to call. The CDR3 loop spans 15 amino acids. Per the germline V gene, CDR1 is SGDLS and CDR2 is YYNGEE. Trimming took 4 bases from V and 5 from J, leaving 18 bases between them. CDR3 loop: CASSIYTAREETQYF. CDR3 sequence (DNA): TGTGCCAGCAGCATCTACACAGCAAGAGAGGAGACCCAGTACTTC.

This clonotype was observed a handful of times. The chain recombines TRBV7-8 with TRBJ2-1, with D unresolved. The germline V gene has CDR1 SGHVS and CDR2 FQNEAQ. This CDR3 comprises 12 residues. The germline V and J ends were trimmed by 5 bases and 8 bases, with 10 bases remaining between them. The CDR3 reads CASSPTVDEQFF. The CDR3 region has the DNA TGTGCCAGCAGCCCGACCGTGGATGAGCAGTTCTTC.

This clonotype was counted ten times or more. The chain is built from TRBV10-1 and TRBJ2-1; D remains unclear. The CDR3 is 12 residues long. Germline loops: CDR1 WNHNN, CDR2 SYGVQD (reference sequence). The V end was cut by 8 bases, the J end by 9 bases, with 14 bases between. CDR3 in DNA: TGCGCCAGCGGGTCCTCTCCCGCTGAGCAGTTCTTC. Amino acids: CASGSSPAEQFF.

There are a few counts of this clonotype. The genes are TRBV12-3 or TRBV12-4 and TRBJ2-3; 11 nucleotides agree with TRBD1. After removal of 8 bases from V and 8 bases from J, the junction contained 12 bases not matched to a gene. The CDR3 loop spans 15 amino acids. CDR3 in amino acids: CASFDRDRGSGTQYF. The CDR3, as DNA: TGTGCCAGCTTTGATCGGGACAGGGGGTCGGGTACGCAGTATTTT.

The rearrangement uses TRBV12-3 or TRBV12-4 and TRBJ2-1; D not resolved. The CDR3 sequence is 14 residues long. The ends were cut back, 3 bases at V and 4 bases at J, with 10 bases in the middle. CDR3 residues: CASSFRQQYNEQFF. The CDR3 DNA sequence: TGTGCCAGCAGTTTCCGCCAACAGTACAATGAGCAGTTCTTC.

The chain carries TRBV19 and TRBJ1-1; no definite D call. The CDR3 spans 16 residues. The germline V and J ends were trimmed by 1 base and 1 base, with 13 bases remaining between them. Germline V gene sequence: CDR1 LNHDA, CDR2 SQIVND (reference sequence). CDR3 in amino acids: CASSIGLLLANTEAFF. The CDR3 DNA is TGTGCCAGTAGTATAGGTCTGCTTTTGGCGAACACTGAAGCTTTCTTT.